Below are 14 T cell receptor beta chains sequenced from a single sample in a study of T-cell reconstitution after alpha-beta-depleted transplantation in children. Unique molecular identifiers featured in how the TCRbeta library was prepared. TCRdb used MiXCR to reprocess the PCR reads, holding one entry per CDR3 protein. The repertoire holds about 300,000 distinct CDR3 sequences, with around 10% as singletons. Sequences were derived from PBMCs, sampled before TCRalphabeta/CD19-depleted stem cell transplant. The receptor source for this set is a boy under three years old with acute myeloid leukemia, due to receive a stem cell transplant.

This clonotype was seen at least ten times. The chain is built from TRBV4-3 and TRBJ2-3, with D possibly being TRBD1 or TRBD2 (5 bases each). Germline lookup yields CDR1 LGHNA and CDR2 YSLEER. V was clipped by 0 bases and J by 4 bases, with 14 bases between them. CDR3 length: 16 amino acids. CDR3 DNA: TGCGCCAGCAGCCAAGAGCCACGGAGAGGGGCAGATACGCAGTATTTT. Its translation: CASSQEPRRGADTQYF.

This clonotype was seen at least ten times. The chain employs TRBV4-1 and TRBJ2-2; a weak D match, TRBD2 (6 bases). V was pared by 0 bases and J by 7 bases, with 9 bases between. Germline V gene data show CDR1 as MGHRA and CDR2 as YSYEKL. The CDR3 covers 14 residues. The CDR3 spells CASSQEGSGGELFF. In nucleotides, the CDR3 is TGCGCCAGCAGCCAAGAGGGTAGCGGCGGGGAGCTGTTTTTT.

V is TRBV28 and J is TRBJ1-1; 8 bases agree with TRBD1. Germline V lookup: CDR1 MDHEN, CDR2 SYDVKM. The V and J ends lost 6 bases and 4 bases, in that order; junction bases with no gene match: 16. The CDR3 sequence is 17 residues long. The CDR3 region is CASRESGGPQGPTEAFF. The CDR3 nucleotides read TGTGCCAGCAGGGAGTCAGGGGGCCCTCAAGGACCCACTGAAGCTTTCTTT.

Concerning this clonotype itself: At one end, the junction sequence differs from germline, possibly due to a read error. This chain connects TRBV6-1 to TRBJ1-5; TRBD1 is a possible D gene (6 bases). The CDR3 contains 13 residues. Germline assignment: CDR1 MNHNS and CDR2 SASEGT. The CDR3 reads CAGRTAPNQPQHF. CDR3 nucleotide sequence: TGTGCCGGCAGGACAGCTCCAAATCAGCCCCAGCATTTT.

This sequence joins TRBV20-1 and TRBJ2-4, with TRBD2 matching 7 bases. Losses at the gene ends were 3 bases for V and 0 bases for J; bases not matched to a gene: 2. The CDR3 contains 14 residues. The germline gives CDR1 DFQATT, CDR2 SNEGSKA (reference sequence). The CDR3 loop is CSARAGVAKNIQYF. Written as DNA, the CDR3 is TGCAGTGCTAGGGCGGGGGTAGCCAAAAACATTCAGTACTTC.

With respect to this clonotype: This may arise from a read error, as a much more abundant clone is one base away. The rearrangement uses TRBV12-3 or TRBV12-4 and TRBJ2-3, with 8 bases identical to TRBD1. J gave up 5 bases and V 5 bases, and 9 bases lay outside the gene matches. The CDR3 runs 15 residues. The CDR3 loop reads CASSATGGRVDTQYF. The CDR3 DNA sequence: TGTGCCAGCAGTGCCACAGGGGGAAGGGTAGATACGCAGTATTTT.

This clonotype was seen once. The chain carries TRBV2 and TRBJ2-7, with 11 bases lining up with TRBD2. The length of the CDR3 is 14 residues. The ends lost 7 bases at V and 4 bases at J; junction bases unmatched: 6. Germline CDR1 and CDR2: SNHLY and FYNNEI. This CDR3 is CASKRGTSGYEQYF. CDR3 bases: TGTGCCAGCAAGAGGGGGACTAGCGGATACGAGCAGTACTTC.

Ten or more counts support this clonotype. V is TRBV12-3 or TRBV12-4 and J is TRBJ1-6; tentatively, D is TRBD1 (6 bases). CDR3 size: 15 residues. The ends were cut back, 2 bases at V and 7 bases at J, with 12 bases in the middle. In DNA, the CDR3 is TGTGCCAGCAGTTTATCGGACAGCTTAAATTCACCCCTCCACTTT. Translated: CASSLSDSLNSPLHF.

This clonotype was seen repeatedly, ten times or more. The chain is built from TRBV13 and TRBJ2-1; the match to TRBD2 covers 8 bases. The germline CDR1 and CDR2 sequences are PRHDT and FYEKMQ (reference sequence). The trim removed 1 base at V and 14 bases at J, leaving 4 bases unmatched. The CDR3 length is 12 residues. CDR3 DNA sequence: TGTGCCAGCAGCTTAGACGGTAGCGGGGAGTTCTTC. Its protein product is CASSLDGSGEFF.

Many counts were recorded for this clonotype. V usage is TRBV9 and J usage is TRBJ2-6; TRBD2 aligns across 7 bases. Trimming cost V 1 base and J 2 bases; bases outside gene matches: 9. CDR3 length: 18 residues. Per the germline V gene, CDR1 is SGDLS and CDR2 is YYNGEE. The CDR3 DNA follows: TGTGCCAGCAGCGTACGACAGATGGGGACTACTGGGGCCAACGTCCTGACTTTC. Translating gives CASSVRQMGTTGANVLTF.

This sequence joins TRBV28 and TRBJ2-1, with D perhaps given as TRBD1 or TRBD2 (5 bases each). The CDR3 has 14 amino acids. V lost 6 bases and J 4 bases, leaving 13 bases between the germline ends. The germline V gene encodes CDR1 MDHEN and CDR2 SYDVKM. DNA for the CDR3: TGTGCCAGCAGCCCCCGGGACGGTTACAATGAGCAGTTCTTC. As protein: CASSPRDGYNEQFF.

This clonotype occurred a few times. The CDR3 DNA follows: TGTGCCAGCAGTTTCAGGGACAACTATGGCTACACCTTC. Translated, it gives CASSFRDNYGYTF. The chain is built from TRBV12-3 or TRBV12-4 and TRBJ1-2, with D possibly matching TRBD1 (5 bases). The germline V and J ends were trimmed by 3 bases and 2 bases, with 7 bases remaining between them. This CDR3 has 13 residues.

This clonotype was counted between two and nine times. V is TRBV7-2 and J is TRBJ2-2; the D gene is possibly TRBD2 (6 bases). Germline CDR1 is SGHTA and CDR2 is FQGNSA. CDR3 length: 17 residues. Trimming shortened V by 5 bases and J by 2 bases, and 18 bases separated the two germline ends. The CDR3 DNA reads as TGTGCCAGCAGCCGGACCCACCGGGAGAGTAACACCGGGGAGCTGTTTTTT. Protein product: CASSRTHRESNTGELFF. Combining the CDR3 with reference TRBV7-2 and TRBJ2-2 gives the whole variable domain GAGVSQSPSNKVTEKGKDVELRCDPISGHTALYWYRQSLGQGLEFLIYFQGNSAPDKSGLPSDRFSAERTGGSVSTLTIQRTQQEDSAVYLCASSRTHRESNTGELFFGEGSRLTVL.

The CDR3 nucleotides read TGTGCCAGCAGCCCCCCTCGCGGCTTGAACACCGGGGAGCTGTTTTTT. Amino acids: CASSPPRGLNTGELFF. V is TRBV11-2 and J is TRBJ2-2; D ambiguous. The CDR3 length is 16 residues. The germline gives CDR1 SGHAT, CDR2 FQNNGV. Trimming took off 5 bases at V and 1 base at J, with 14 bases between the two ends.